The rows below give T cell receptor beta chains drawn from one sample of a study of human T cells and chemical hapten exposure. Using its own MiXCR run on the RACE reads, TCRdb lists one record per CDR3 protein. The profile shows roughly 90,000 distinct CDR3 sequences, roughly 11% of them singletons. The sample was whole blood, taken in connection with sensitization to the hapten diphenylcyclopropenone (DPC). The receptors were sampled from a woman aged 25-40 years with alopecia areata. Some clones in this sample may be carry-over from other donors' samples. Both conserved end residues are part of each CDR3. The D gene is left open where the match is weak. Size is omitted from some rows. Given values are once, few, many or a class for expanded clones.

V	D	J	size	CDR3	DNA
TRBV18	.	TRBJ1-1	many	CASSLEEMNTEAFF	TGTGCCAGCTCACTGGAGGAGATGAACACTGAAGCTTTCTTT
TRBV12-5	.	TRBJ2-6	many	CASGLFLGQNSGANVLTF	TGTGCTAGTGGTTTGTTCTTAGGACAGAACTCTGGGGCCAACGTCCTGACTTTC
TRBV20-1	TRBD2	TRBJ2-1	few	CSARDRLLAGGPINNEQFF	TGCAGTGCTAGAGACCGCCTACTAGCGGGGGGACCCATAAACAATGAGCAGTTCTTC
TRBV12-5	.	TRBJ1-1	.	CASGLVPGTRGTEAFF	TGTGCTAGTGGTTTGGTTCCGGGAACTCGGGGCACTGAAGCTTTCTTT
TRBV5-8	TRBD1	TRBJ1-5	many	CASSQDRVQPQHF	TGTGCCAGCAGCCAGGACAGGGTTCAGCCCCAGCATTTT
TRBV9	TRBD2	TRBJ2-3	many	CASSGVPTSDPPTDTQYF	TGTGCCAGCAGCGGAGTCCCGACTAGCGACCCTCCCACAGATACGCAGTATTTT
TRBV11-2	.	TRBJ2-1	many	CASSLEGQYNEQFF	TGTGCCAGCAGCTTAGAAGGGCAGTACAATGAGCAGTTCTTC
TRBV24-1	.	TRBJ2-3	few	CATNTGSADTQYF	TGTGCCACAAATACAGGGTCGGCAGATACGCAGTATTTT
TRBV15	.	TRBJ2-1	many	CATSRDLGDNEQFF	TGTGCCACCAGCAGAGATTTAGGGGACAATGAGCAGTTCTTC
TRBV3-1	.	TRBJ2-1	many	CASSHLWGHSYNEQFF	TGTGCCAGCAGCCACCTGTGGGGACACTCCTACAATGAGCAGTTCTTC
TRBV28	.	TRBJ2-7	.	CASNSDGVYEQYF	TGTGCCAGCAATTCGGACGGAGTCTACGAGCAGTACTTC
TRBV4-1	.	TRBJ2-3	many	CASSQDDRGYTDTQYF	TGCGCCAGCAGCCAAGACGATCGGGGATACACAGATACGCAGTATTTT
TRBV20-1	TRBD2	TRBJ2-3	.	CSAPLAGGRYF	TGCAGTGCCCCCCTAGCGGGGGGGCGATATTTT
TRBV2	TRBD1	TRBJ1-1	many	CASSGGQGATEAFF	TGTGCCAGCAGTGGGGGACAGGGTGCCACTGAAGCTTTCTTT
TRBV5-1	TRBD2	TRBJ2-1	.	CASSRYSSGTYNEQFF	TGCGCCAGCAGCCGTTACTCTAGCGGGACTTACAATGAGCAGTTCTTC
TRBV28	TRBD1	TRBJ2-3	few	CASRRTGATDTQYF	TGTGCCAGCCGGAGGACAGGGGCCACAGATACGCAGTATTTT
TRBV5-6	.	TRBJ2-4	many	CASSLAGHPNIQYF	TGTGCCAGCAGCTTGGCGGGACACCCAAACATTCAGTACTTC
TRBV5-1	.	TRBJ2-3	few	CASSSHRGAYTDTQYF	TGCGCCAGCAGCTCACACCGGGGGGCCTACACAGATACGCAGTATTTT
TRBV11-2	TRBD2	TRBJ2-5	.	CASSLGAALAGVETQYF	TGTGCCAGCAGCTTAGGAGCAGCACTAGCGGGAGTCGAGACCCAGTACTTC
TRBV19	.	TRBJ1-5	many	CASNQQGRNQPQHF	TGTGCCAGTAACCAACAGGGTCGCAATCAGCCCCAGCATTTT
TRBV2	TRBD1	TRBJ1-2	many	CASSRTGTSGYTF	TGTGCCAGCAGTCGGACAGGTACCAGCGGCTACACCTTC
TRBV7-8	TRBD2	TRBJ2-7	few	CASSRTSGSIEQYF	TGTGCCAGCAGCCGGACTAGCGGGAGTATCGAGCAGTACTTC
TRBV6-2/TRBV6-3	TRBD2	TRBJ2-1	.	CASSSPRTSGRSYNEQFF	TGTGCCAGCAGTTCCCCTCGGACTAGCGGGAGATCCTACAATGAGCAGTTCTTC
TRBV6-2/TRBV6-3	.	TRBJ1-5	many	CASTQGQYYSNQPQHF	TGTGCCAGCACCCAGGGCCAGTATTATAGCAATCAGCCCCAGCATTTT
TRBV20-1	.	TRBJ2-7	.	CSAGTPLSEQYF	TGCAGTGCAGGGACTCCTCTTAGCGAGCAGTACTTC
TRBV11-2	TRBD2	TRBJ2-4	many	CASSLEGGVLNIQYF	TGTGCCAGCAGCTTAGAGGGAGGGGTGTTGAACATTCAGTACTTC
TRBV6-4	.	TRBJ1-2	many	CASSDSLYGYTF	TGTGCCAGCAGTGACAGCCTCTATGGCTACACCTTC
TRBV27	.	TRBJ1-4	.	CASSRDSTNEKLFF	TGTGCCAGCAGCCGCGACTCAACTAATGAAAAACTGTTTTTT
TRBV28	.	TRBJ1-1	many	CASSFIPDGGMNTEAFF	TGTGCCAGCAGTTTTATTCCGGACGGGGGCATGAACACTGAAGCTTTCTTT
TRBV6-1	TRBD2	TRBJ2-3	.	CASSEALFSGDTDTQYF	TGTGCCAGCAGTGAAGCGCTGTTTAGCGGGGACACAGATACGCAGTATTTT
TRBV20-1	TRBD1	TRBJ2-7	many	CSASVGQSSYEQYF	TGCAGTGCTAGTGTGGGACAGTCTTCCTACGAGCAGTACTTC